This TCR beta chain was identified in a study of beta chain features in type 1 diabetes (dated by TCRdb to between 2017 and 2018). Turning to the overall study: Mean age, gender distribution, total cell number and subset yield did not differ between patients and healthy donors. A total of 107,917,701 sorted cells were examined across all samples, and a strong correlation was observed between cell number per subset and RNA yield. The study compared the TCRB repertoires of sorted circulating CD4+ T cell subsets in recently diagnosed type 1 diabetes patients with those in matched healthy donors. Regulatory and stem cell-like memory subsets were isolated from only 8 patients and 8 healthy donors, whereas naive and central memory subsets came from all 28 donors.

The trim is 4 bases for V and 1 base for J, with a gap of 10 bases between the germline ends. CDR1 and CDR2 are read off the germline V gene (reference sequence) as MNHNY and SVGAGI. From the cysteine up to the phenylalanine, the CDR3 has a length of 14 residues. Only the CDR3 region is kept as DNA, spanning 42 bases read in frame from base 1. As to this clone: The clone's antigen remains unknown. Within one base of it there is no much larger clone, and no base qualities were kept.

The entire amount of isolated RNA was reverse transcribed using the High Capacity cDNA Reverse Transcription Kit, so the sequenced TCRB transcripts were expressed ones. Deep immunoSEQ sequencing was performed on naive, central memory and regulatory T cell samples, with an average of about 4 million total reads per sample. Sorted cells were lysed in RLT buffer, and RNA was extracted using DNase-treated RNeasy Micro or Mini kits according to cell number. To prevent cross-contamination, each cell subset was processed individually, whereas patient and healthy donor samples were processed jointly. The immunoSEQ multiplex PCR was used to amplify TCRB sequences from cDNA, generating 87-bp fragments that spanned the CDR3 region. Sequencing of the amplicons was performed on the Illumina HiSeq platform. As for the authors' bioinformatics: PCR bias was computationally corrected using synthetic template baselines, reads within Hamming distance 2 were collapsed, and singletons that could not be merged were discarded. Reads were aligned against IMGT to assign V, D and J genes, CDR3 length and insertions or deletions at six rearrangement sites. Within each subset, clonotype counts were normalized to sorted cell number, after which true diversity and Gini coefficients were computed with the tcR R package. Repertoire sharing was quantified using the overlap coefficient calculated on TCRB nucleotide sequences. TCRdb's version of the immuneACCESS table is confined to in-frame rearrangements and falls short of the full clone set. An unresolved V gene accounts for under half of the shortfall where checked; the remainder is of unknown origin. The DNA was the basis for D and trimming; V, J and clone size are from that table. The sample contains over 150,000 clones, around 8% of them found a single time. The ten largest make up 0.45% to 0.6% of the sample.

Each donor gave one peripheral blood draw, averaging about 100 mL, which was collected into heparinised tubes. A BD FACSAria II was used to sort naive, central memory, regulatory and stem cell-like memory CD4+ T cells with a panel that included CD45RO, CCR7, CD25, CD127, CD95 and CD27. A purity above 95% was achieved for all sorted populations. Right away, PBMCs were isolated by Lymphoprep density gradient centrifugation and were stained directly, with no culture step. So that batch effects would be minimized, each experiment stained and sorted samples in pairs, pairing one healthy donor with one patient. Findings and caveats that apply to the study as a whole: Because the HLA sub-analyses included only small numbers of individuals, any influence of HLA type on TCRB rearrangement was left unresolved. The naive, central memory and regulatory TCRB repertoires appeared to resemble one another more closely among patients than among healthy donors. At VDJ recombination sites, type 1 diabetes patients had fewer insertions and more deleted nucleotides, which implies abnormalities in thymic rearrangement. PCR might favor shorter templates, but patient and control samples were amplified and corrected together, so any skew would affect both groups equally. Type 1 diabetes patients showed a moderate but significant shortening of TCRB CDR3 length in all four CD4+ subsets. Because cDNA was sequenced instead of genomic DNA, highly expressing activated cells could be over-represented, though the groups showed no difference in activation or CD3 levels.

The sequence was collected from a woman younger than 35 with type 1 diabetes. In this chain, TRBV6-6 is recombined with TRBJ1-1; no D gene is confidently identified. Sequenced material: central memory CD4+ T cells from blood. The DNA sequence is TGTGCCAGCAGTTCAGGTCGACGGAACACTGAAGCTTTCTTT. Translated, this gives CASSSGRRNTEAFF.